The clone carrying this TCR beta chain was found a few times. Its target is unknown. Sequencing targeted TCR beta in blood CD8+ and CD4+ T cells. This record comes from a study of CD8 T cells in Susac syndrome. General study points: TEMRA cells and active patients showed peak Susac CD8+ clonal expansion. Around 16 Susac-specific public clones were found in total CD8+ repertoires and about 5 in CD8+ TEMRA repertoires.

V lost 1 base to trimming and J lost 4 bases; unmatched junction nucleotides: 6. The germline V gene has CDR1 SGHNT and CDR2 YENEEA. The CDR3 has 16 amino acids. It was with random hexamers that roughly 0.45 to 1 ug RNA was reverse transcribed. TCR beta CDR3 was amplified by immunoSEQ covering 54 Vbeta and 13 Jbeta. One entry per CDR3 protein results from TCRdb running MiXCR on the immunoSEQ multiplex PCR reads. This table has 65,000 to 85,000 distinct CDR3 sequences, approximately 93% appearing once. The TCR originated in a human donor with Susac syndrome. The gene calls are TRBV11-3 and TRBJ2-1, with 8 bases that match TRBD2. The sequencing sample was made of CD8+ T cells from PBMCs. For the CDR3, the DNA is TGTGCCAGCAGCTTAGTAAGCGGGGGAAGGTACAATGAGCAGTTCTTC. Translating it yields CASSLVSGGRYNEQFF.